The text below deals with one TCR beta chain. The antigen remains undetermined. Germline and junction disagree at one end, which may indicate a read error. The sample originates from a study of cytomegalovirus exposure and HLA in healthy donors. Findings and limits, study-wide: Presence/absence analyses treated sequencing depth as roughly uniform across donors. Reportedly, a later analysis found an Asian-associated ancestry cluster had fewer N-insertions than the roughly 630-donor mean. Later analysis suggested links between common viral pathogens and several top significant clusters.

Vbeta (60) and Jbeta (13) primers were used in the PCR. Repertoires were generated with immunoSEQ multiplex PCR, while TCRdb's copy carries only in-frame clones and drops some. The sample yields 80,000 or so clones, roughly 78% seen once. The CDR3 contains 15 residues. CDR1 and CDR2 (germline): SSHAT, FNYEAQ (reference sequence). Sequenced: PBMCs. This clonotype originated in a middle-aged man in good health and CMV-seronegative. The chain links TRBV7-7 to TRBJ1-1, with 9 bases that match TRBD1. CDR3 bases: TGTGCTAGCAGCTTACTAGACAGGGGGGACGCCGAAATGTTCTTT. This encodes CASSLLDRGDAEMFF.